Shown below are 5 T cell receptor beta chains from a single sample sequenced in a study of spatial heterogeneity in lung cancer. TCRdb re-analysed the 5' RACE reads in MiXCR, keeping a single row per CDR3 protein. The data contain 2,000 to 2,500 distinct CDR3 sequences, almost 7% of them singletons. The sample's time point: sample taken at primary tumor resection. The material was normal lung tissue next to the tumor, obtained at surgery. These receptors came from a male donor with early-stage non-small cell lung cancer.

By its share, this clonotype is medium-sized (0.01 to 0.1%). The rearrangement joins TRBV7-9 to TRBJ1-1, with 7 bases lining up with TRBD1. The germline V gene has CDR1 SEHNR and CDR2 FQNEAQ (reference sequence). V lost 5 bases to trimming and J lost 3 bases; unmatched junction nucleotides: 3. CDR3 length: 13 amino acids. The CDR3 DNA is TGTGCCAGCAGCCGAACAGGGGACACTGAAGCTTTCTTT. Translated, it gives CASSRTGDTEAFF.

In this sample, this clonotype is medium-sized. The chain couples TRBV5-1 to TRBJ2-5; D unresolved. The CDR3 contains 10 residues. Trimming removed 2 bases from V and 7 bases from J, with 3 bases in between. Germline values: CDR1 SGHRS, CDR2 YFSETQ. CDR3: CASSFGTQYF. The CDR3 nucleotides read TGCGCCAGCAGCTTTGGGACCCAGTACTTC.

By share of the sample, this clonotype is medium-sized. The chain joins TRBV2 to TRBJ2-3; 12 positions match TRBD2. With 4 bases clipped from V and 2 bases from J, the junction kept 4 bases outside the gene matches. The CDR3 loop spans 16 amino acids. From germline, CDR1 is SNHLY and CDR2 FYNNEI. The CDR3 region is CASSVLAGGVTDTQYF. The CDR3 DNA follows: TGTGCCAGCAGTGTACTAGCGGGAGGTGTCACAGATACGCAGTATTTT.

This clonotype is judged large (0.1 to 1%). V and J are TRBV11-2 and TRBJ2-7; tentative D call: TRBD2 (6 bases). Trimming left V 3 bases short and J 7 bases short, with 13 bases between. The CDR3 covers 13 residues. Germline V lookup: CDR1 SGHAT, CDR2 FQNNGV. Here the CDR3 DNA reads TGTGCCAGCAGCTTCGGGACCGGGGGAGAGCAGTACTTC. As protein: CASSFGTGGEQYF.

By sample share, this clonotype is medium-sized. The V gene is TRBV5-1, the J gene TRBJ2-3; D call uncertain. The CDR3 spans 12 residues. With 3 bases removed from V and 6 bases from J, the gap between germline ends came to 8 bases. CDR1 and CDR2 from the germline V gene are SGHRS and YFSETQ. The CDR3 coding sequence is TGCGCCAGCAGCTCGTTAGGGGATACGCAGTATTTT. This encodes CASSSLGDTQYF.